These 7 T cell receptor beta chains originate from one sample sequenced in a study of beta chain features in type 1 diabetes (dated by TCRdb to between 2018 and 2020). Overall study results and their limits: Type 1 diabetes patients showed a moderate but significant shortening of TCRB CDR3 length in all four CD4+ subsets.

Their antigen targets remain unknown. The library was generated by the immunoSEQ multiplex PCR assay. The entire isolated RNA was reverse transcribed using the High Capacity cDNA Reverse Transcription Kit, and thus expressed TCRB transcripts were sequenced. In TCRdb, the immuneACCESS table is reduced to in-frame sequences with V and J assigned. These tables do not hold every clone; where another copy was compared, an unresolved V gene accounts for under half, and the others remain unexplained. For this sample there are fewer than 400,000 clones; around 9.7% appear just once. The top ten clonotypes cover 1% of the sample. Sequencing was performed on central memory CD4+ T cells from blood. Receptors originate from a man aged 25-40 years with type 1 diabetes.

This clone was counted at least ten times. The chain links TRBV4-3 to TRBJ2-1; D is unclear. Germline values: CDR1 LGHNA, CDR2 YSLEER. There are 14 residues in the CDR3. V was trimmed by 0 bases and J by 5 bases, leaving 8 bases between them. The CDR3 DNA reads TGCGCCAGCAGCCAAGAATGGCGCCACAATGAGCAGTTCTTC. Translating gives CASSQEWRHNEQFF.

This clone came up a few times. The chain recombines TRBV5-6 with TRBJ1-6; D may be TRBD1 (5 bases). V was pared by 0 bases and J by 10 bases, with 11 bases between. CDR3 size: 14 residues. The germline gives CDR1 SGHDT, CDR2 YYEEEE. Written as DNA, the CDR3 is TGTGCCAGCAGCTTGGGGCAGGGACGGTCACCCCTCCACTTT. This codes for CASSLGQGRSPLHF.

This sequence joins TRBV28 and TRBJ1-6; D ambiguous. CDR3 length equals 12 residues. CDR1 MDHEN and CDR2 SYDVKM come from the germline V gene. The CDR3 protein is CALGSYNSPLHF. The CDR3, as DNA: TGTGCTCTGGGCTCCTATAATTCACCCCTCCACTTT.

The chain uses TRBV28 and TRBJ2-1; 9 bases align to TRBD1. V was clipped by 6 bases and J by 0 bases; unmatched bases: 3. From germline, CDR1 is MDHEN and CDR2 SYDVKM. The CDR3 is 15 amino acids. The CDR3 DNA is TGTGCCAGCAGGACACAGGGGGCCTCCTACAATGAGCAGTTCTTC. Its protein is CASRTQGASYNEQFF.

This clone has more than one count but fewer than ten. The rearrangement joins TRBV7-9 to TRBJ2-5, with TRBD1 matching over 9 bases. CDR1 is SEHNR and CDR2 is FQNEAQ in the germline V gene (reference sequence). V lost 4 bases to trimming and J lost 5 bases; unmatched junction nucleotides: 11. CDR3 size: 16 residues. The chain's CDR3 is CASSSKTQGAPETQYF. The CDR3 region has the DNA TGTGCCAGCAGCTCCAAAACACAGGGGGCGCCTGAGACCCAGTACTTC.

This clone was observed a handful of times. The chain couples TRBV4-3 to TRBJ1-1, with 10 bases lining up with TRBD1. J lost 3 bases, V lost 4 bases, and 2 bases had no gene match. The CDR3 loop spans 14 amino acids. CDR1 is LGHNA, CDR2 YSLEER, per germline. This CDR3 reads CASSLGTGDTEAFF. Written as DNA, the CDR3 is TGCGCCAGCAGCCTAGGGACAGGGGACACTGAAGCTTTCTTT.

In its sample, this clone was seen a few times. The genes are TRBV11-3 and TRBJ2-3; D remains ambiguous. V was shortened by 6 bases and J by 4 bases, with 8 bases between the two germline ends. This CDR3 spans 12 amino acids. CDR1 and CDR2 from the germline V gene are SGHNT and YENEEA. CDR3 residues: CASSINADTQYF. CDR3 bases: TGTGCCAGCAGTATCAACGCAGATACGCAGTATTTT.